This TCR beta chain was sequenced during a study of blood T cell repertoires in COVID-19. Overall study: The United States, Italy and Spain were the sources of the acute and convalescent COVID-19 samples. T cells, B-cell-depleted T cells, or PBMCs provided the cDNA or gDNA that served as material.

As processed by the authors: Researchers report that nucleated cell counts were estimated from reference gene primer amplification. Profiling relied on immunoSEQ multiplex PCR, and the TCRdb table lists in-frame clones only, not all of them. That table furnishes V, J and clone size, whereas the DNA furnished D and trimming. Among 160,000 or so clones, roughly 74% were seen once, and the ten largest hold approximately 13%. Germline V lookup: CDR1 SNHLY, CDR2 FYNNEI. The CDR3 sequence is 14 residues long. Trimming pared 6 bases from V and 4 bases from J, leaving 13 bases between. Sequenced: peripheral blood. V usage is TRBV2 and J usage is TRBJ2-1; possible D gene TRBD2, 6 bases. This receptor was taken from a woman of 80 years or more with acute or convalescent COVID-19. Here the CDR3 reads CASRSGTLYNEQFF. Here the CDR3 DNA reads TGTGCCAGCAGATCCGGGACTTTATACAATGAGCAGTTCTTC. Full variable domain (rest looked up from reference TRBV2 and TRBJ2-1): EPEVTQTPSHQVTQMGQEVILRCVPISNHLYFYWYRQILGQKVEFLVSFYNNEISEKSEIFDDQFSVERPDGSNFTLKIRSTKLEDSAMYFCASRSGTLYNEQFFGPGTRLTVL.